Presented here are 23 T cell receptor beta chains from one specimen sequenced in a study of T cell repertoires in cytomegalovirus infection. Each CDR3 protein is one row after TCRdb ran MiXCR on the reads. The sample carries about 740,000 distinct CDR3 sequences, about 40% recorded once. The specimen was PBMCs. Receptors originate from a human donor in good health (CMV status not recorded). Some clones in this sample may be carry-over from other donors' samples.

For the CDR3, the DNA is TGTGCCAGCAGCCCACGGACAGGGGTAGGGGATGAGCAGTTCTTC. This translates into CASSPRTGVGDEQFF. The V and J genes are TRBV7-4 and TRBJ2-1; 9 nucleotides line up with TRBD1. Germline CDR1 and CDR2: SGHVT and SQSDAQ. The J segment lost 8 bases and the V segment lost 5 bases, leaving 10 bases of the junction unmatched. The CDR3 extends over 15 amino acids.

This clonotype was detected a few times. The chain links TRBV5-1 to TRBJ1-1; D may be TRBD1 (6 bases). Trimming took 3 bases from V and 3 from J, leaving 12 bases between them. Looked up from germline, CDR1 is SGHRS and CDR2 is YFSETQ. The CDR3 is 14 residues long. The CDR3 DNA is TGCGCCAGCAGCTCCCAGGGGCAGTACACTGAAGCTTTCTTT. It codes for CASSSQGQYTEAFF. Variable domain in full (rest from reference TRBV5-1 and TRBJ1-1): KAGVTQTPRYLIKTRGQQVTLSCSPISGHRSVSWYQQTPGQGLQFLFEYFSETQRNKGNFPGRFSGRQFSNSRSEMNVSTLELGDSALYLCASSSQGQYTEAFFGQGTRLTVV.

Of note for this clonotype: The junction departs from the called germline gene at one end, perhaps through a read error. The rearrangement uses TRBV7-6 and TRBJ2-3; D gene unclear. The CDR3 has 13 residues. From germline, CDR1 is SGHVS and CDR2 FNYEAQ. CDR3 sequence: CSSSLTSGDTQYF. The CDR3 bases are TGTTCCAGCAGCTTAACGTCAGGAGATACGCAGTATTTT.

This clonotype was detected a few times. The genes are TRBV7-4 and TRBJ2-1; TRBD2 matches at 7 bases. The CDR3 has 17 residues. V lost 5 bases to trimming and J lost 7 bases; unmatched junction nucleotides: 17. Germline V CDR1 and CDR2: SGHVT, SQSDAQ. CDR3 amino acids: CASSPMVAGPYKNEQFF. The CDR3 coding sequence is TGTGCCAGCAGCCCGATGGTAGCGGGCCCTTACAAAAATGAGCAGTTCTTC.

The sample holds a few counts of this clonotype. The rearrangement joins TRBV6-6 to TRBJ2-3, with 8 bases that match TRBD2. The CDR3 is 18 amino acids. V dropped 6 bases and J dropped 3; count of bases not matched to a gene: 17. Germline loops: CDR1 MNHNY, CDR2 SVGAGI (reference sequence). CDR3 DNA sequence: TGTGCCAGCAGCTTGACTAGCCCCGGGACTAGGGGAACAGATACGCAGTATTTT. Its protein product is CASSLTSPGTRGTDTQYF.

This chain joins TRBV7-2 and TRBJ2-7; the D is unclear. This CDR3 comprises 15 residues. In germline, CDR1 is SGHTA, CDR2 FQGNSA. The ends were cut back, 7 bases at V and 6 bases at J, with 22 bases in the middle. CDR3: CASIQSVGGSSEQYF. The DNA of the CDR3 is TGTGCCAGCATCCAGTCCGTGGGTGGTTCTTCCGAGCAGTACTTC. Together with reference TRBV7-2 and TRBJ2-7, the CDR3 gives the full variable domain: GAGVSQSPSNKVTEKGKDVELRCDPISGHTALYWYRQSLGQGLEFLIYFQGNSAPDKSGLPSDRFSAERTGGSVSTLTIQRTQQEDSAVYLCASIQSVGGSSEQYFGPGTRLTVT.

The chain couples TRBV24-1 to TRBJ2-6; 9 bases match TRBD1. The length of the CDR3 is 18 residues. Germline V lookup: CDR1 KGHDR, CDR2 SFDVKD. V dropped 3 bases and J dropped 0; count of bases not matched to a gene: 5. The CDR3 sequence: CATSDPGQGPSGANVLTF. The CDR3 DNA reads TGTGCCACCAGTGATCCGGGACAGGGACCCTCTGGGGCCAACGTCCTGACTTTC.

The CDR3 sequence: CASSLPTGGSYEQYF. The CDR3 DNA sequence: TGTGCCAGCAGTTTACCGACAGGGGGCTCCTACGAGCAGTACTTC. This sequence joins TRBV28 and TRBJ2-7; 9 bases line up with TRBD1. Germline V lookup: CDR1 MDHEN, CDR2 SYDVKM. This CDR3 comprises 15 residues. V lost 2 bases, J lost 0 bases, and 2 bases stayed unmatched.

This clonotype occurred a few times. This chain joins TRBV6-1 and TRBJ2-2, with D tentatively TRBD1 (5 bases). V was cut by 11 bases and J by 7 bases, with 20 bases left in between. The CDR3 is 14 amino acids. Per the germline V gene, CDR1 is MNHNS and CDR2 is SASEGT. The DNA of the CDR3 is TGTGCCGCCGATAGTAGGGGATTTATCGGGGAGCTGTTTTTT. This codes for CAADSRGFIGELFF.

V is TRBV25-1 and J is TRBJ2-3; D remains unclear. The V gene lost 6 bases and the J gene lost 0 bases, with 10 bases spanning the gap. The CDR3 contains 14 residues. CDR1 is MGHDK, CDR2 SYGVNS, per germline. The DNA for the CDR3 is TGTGCCAGCAGAGGACCCCCTAGCACAGATACGCAGTATTTT. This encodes CASRGPPSTDTQYF.

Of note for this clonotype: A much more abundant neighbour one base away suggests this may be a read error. CDR3: CASSFGGGPSTGELFF. The CDR3 DNA reads as TGTGCCAGCAGCTTTGGGGGGGGGCCGTCCACCGGGGAGCTGTTTTTT. The V call is TRBV7-9, the J call TRBJ2-2; perhaps TRBD2 as D (7 bases). Germline values: CDR1 SEHNR, CDR2 FQNEAQ (reference sequence). V lost 3 bases, J lost 4 bases, and 15 bases lay in between. CDR3 length: 16 residues.

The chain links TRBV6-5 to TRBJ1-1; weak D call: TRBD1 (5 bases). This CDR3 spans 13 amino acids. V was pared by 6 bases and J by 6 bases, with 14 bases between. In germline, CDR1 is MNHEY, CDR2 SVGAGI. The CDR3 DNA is TGTGCCAGCAGGTATAAGGGGAAGGCTGAAGCTTTCTTT. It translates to CASRYKGKAEAFF.

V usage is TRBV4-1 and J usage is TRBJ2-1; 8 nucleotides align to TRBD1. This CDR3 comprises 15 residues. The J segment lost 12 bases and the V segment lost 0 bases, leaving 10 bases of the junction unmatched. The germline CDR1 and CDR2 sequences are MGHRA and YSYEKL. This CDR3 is CASSQDGTGGRRQFF. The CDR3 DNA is TGCGCCAGCAGCCAAGATGGAACAGGGGGTCGGAGGCAGTTCTTC.

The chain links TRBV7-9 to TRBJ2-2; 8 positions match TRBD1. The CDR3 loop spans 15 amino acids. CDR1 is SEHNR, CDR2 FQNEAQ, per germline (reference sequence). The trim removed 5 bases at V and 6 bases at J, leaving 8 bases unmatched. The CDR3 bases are TGTGCCAGCAGCCAAGGACAGGGCCCATCCGGGGAGCTGTTTTTT. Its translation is CASSQGQGPSGELFF.

CDR3 coding DNA: TGTGCCATCAGTGACACCGGGACTGCTTCCTACGAGCAGTACTTC. It codes for CAISDTGTASYEQYF. This sequence joins TRBV10-3 and TRBJ2-7; a possible D gene is TRBD2 (6 bases). The CDR3 spans 15 residues. V was clipped by 3 bases and J by 1 base, with 13 bases between them. Germline V gives CDR1 ENHRY, CDR2 SYGVKD.

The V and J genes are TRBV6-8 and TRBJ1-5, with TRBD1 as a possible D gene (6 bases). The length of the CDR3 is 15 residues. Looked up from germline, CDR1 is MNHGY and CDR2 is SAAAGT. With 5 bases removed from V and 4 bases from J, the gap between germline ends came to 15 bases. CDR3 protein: CASSRTGTQNQPQHF. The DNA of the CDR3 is TGTGCCAGCAGTCGGACCGGGACACAGAATCAGCCCCAGCATTTT.

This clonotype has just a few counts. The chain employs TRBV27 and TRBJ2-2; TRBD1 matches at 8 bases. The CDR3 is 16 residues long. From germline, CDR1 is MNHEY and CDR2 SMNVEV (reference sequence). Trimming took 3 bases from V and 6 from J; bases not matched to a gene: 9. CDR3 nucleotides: TGTGCCAGCAGTTTCGGACAGGGCGTGAGTCCCGGGGAGCTGTTTTTT. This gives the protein CASSFGQGVSPGELFF.

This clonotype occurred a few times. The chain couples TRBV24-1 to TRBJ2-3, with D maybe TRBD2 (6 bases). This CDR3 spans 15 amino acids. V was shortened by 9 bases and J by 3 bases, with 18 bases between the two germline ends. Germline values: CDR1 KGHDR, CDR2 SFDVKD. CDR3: CATGLGGQGTDTQYF. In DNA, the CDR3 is TGTGCCACCGGCCTTGGAGGGCAAGGGACAGATACGCAGTATTTT.

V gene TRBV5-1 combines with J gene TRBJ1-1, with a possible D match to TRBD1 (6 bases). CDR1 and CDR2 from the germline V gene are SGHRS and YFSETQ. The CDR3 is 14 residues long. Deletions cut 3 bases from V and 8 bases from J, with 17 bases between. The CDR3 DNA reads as TGCGCCAGCAGCTGGATTCGAATGGACAGCGAAGCTTTCTTT. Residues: CASSWIRMDSEAFF.

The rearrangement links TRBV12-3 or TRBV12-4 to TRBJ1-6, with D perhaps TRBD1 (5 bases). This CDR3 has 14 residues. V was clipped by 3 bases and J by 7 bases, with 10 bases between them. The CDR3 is CASSLWGENSPLHF. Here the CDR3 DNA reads TGTGCCAGCAGTTTGTGGGGGGAAAATTCACCCCTCCACTTT.

CDR3 residues: CASSPGLVGVGETQYF. CDR3 DNA: TGCGCCAGCAGCCCTGGACTAGTTGGGGTCGGAGAGACCCAGTACTTC. The rearrangement uses TRBV5-1 and TRBJ2-5; 7 bases map to TRBD2. J gave up 4 bases and V 4 bases, and 13 bases lay outside the gene matches. The CDR3 extends over 16 amino acids. CDR1 and CDR2 from the germline V gene are SGHRS and YFSETQ.

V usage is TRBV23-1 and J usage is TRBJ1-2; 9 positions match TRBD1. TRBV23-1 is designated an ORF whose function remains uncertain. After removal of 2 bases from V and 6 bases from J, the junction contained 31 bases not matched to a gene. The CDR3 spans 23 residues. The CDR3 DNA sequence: TGCGCCAGCAGTCAACTTCGGGACAGGGTGGCGGATTTTGAGGAACGGCAAGAGGATGGCTACACCTTC. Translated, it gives CASSQLRDRVADFEERQEDGYTF.

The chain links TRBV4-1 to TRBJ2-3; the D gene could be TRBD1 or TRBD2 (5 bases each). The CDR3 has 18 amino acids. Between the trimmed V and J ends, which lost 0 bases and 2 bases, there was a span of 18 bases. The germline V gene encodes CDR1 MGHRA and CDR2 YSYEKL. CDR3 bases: TGCGCCAGCAGCCAAGATAAATACCCGGGACCCTTCACAGATACGCAGTATTTT. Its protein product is CASSQDKYPGPFTDTQYF.